These T cell receptor beta chains were read from a single sample in a study of siplizumab effects on memory and regulatory T cells. Measured with immunoSEQ multiplex PCR; TCRdb has only the in-frame clones, and not every one. The sample has about 72,000 clones, 91% seen once. Specimen: CD8+ T cells sorted from blood. These receptors all stem from a human donor in good health. CDR3s include the opening cysteine and the closing phenylalanine or tryptophan. A D gene is named only where the DNA matches it firmly.

d_call,v_call,cdr3_aa
NA,TRBV5-6,CASSLDWMNRNGEQYF
TRBD2,TRBV6-5,CASSYSILAGPYEQYF
NA,TRBV6-1,CASSDSPYEQYF
NA,TRBV2,CASSAGTSTDTQYF
TRBD2,TRBV27,CASSPLGAGEVRINEQFF
TRBD1,TRBV7-9,CASSLGELWDRANTEAFF
NA,TRBV6-5,CASSSNFEGTEAFF
NA,TRBV19,CASTPQGSYEQYF
TRBD2,TRBV7-2,CASSPIAGPPYEQYF
NA,TRBV7-8,CASSLETSTNYGYTF
NA,TRBV21-1,CASSKAPGGAGKQYF
NA,TRBV6-1,CASSKYTDTQYF
TRBD2,TRBV5-4,CASTWGRGGNEQFF
TRBD1,TRBV29-1,CSVEGQGDSYEQYF
TRBD2,TRBV29-1,CSVSGSSGEQFF
NA,TRBV7-9,CASSRQLSSYNSPLHF
TRBD1,TRBV7-9,CASSLAQGASTEAFF
NA,TRBV10-1,CASSERGNYGYTF
TRBD1,TRBV7-9,CASSFGQGARTEAFF
TRBD1,TRBV11-2,CASSSTTGLHVYTF
NA,TRBV19,CATIEDGRVGAFF
TRBD2,TRBV29-1,CSVEGTSGYYNEQFF
NA,TRBV19,CASATNEKLFF